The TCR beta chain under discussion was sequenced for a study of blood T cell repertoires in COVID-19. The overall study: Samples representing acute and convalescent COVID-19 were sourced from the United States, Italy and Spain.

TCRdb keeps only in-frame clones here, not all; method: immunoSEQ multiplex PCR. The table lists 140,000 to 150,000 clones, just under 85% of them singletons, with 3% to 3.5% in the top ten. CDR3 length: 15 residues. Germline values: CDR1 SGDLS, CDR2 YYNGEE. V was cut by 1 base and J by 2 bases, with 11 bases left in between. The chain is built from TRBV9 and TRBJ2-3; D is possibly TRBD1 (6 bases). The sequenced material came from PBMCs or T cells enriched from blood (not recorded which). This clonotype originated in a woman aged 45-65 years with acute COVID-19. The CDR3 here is CASSVMTGPTDTQYF. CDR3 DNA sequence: TGTGCCAGCAGCGTAATGACAGGCCCCACAGATACGCAGTATTTT. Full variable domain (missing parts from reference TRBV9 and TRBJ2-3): DSGVTQTPKHLITATGQRVTLRCSPRSGDLSVYWYQQSLDQGLQFLIQYYNGEERAKGNILERFSAQQFPDLHSELNLSSLELGDSALYFCASSVMTGPTDTQYFGPGTRLTVL.